Following are 23 T cell receptor beta chains from one sample sequenced in a study of blood T cell repertoires in COVID-19. Here immunoSEQ multiplex PCR was the method, and the copy in TCRdb shows in-frame clones only, minus some. The profile shows about 150,000 clones, roughly 72% of them singletons. The specimen sequenced was peripheral blood. The origin of the receptors is a woman of 80 years or more with acute or convalescent COVID-19.

This sequence joins TRBV6-1 and TRBJ2-7, with D maybe TRBD1 (6 bases). CDR1 and CDR2 from the germline V gene are MNHNS and SASEGT. V dropped 3 bases and J dropped 3 bases, with 9 bases sitting between them. The CDR3 has 13 residues. In DNA, the CDR3 is TGTGCCAGCAGTGATAACAGGGACTACGAGCAGTACTTC. It encodes CASSDNRDYEQYF.

The chain couples TRBV14 to TRBJ2-2, with TRBD2 identical over 9 bases. With 3 bases clipped from V and 4 bases from J, the junction kept 3 bases outside the gene matches. The germline V gene encodes CDR1 SGHDN and CDR2 FVKESK. There are 15 residues in the CDR3. The CDR3 sequence is CASSQRGGVTGELFF. CDR3 coding DNA: TGTGCCAGCAGCCAGCGGGGGGGTGTCACCGGGGAGCTGTTTTTT. Filled out from reference TRBV14 and TRBJ2-2, the complete variable domain reads EAGVTQFPSHSVIEKGQTVTLRCDPISGHDNLYWYRRVMGKEIKFLLHFVKESKQDESGMPNNRFLAERTGGTYSTLKVQPAELEDSGVYFCASSQRGGVTGELFFGEGSRLTVL.

In its sample, this clone was seen a few times. The chain joins TRBV5-1 to TRBJ2-2; 7 positions match TRBD1. The CDR3 contains 15 residues. Germline CDR1 and CDR2: SGHRS and YFSETQ. The V segment lost 4 bases and the J segment 3 bases; nucleotides outside the gene matches: 6. The CDR3 DNA reads as TGCGCCAGCAGCACCGACAGGGCTTACACCGGGGAGCTGTTTTTT. It translates to CASSTDRAYTGELFF.

The chain uses TRBV6-2 or TRBV6-3 and TRBJ2-7; possible D gene TRBD2, 7 bases. CDR1 is MNHEY, CDR2 SVGEGT, per germline. Trimming left V 2 bases short and J 6 bases short, with 14 bases between. The CDR3 covers 14 residues. CDR3 protein: CASSYAGAALEQYF. DNA of the CDR3: TGTGCCAGCAGTTACGCGGGGGCAGCCCTCGAGCAGTACTTC.

The chain joins TRBV7-2 to TRBJ2-1; TRBD2 aligns across 11 bases. The germline CDR1 and CDR2 sequences are SGHTA and FQGNSA. The V and J ends lost 2 bases and 8 bases, in that order; junction bases with no gene match: 5. The CDR3 sequence is 15 residues long. The CDR3 loop is CASSLSLAGGYEQFF. As DNA, the CDR3 is TGTGCCAGCAGCTTAAGCTTAGCGGGGGGGTATGAGCAGTTCTTC.

The chain uses TRBV3-1 (or the pseudogene TRBV3-2) and TRBJ1-5; no firm D call. CDR3 length equals 13 residues. Germline CDR1 is LGHDT and CDR2 is YNNKEL (reference sequence). Trimming left V 4 bases short and J 5 bases short, with 9 bases between. CDR3 coding DNA: TGTGCCAGCAGCCCGCTAGGCCATCAGCCCCAGCATTTT. Residues: CASSPLGHQPQHF.

J is TRBJ2-3 and V is TRBV30, with 8 bases identical to TRBD2. V lost 7 bases to trimming and J lost 1 base; unmatched junction nucleotides: 10. Germline-derived CDR1 and CDR2 are GTSNPN and SVGIG (reference sequence). The CDR3 totals 15 residues. CDR3 loop: CASTSGRGGTDTQYF. DNA of the CDR3: TGTGCCTCTACGTCCGGGCGGGGGGGCACAGATACGCAGTATTTT.

This chain links TRBV9 with TRBJ2-5; TRBD2 might be the D (6 bases). The V and J ends lost 4 bases and 5 bases respectively, with 9 bases between them. CDR1 is SGDLS, CDR2 YYNGEE, per germline. The CDR3 runs 12 residues. The DNA for the CDR3 is TGTGCCAGCAGCCCGACTAGTGAGACCCAGTACTTC. Translating it yields CASSPTSETQYF.

This sequence joins TRBV7-6 and TRBJ2-1; 12 nucleotides line up with TRBD2. Germline V lookup: CDR1 SGHVS, CDR2 FNYEAQ. The junction had 16 bases not matched to a gene; V was cut back by 0 bases and J by 7 bases. This CDR3 has 20 amino acids. The CDR3 spells CASSLALQGNGLAGMNEQFF. The CDR3 region has the DNA TGTGCCAGCAGCTTAGCGCTACAGGGAAACGGACTAGCGGGAATGAATGAGCAGTTCTTC.

The V and J genes are TRBV6-6 and TRBJ1-2; possibly TRBD1 for D (6 bases). V was shortened by 5 bases and J by 1 base, with 14 bases between the two germline ends. This CDR3 has 15 amino acids. Germline V gene data show CDR1 as MNHNY and CDR2 as SVGAGI (reference sequence). CDR3 residues: CASSRDIAYNYGYTF. CDR3 nucleotide sequence: TGTGCCAGCAGTCGGGACATCGCATATAACTATGGCTACACCTTC.

As concerns this clone: The same CDR3 can be traced to other DNA sequences in this sample. V and J are TRBV30 and TRBJ1-5; 8 bases map to TRBD1. Germline V lookup: CDR1 GTSNPN, CDR2 SVGIG (reference sequence). V was pared by 5 bases and J by 2 bases, with 2 bases of the junction left unmatched. There are 13 residues in the CDR3. CDR3: CAWDRGGNQPQHF. CDR3 bases: TGTGCCTGGGACAGGGGTGGCAATCAGCCCCAGCATTTT. The complete variable domain, with remaining parts taken from reference TRBV30 and TRBJ1-5, reads SQTIHQWPATLVQPVGSPLSLECTVEGTSNPNLYWYRQAAGRGLQLLFYSVGIGQISSEVPQNLSASRPQDRQFILSSKKLLLSDSGFYLCAWDRGGNQPQHFGDGTRLSIL.

The chain carries TRBV27 and TRBJ1-1, with TRBD1 matching 8 bases. This CDR3 contains 17 residues. Germline values: CDR1 MNHEY, CDR2 SMNVEV (reference sequence). The V segment lost 4 bases and the J segment 1 base; nucleotides outside the gene matches: 11. Here the CDR3 DNA reads TGTGCCAGCAGTTCGAATCACAGGGGGGAGAGGAACACTGAAGCTTTCTTT. It is translated as CASSSNHRGERNTEAFF.

The rearrangement uses TRBV14 and TRBJ2-2; no clear D. The CDR3 runs to 15 residues. Germline CDR1 SGHDN, CDR2 FVKESK. V shed 1 base and J shed 4 bases, with 10 bases lying between them. CDR3 coding DNA: TGTGCCAGCAGCCAAGGAACGGGTTTCACCGGGGAGCTGTTTTTT. This encodes CASSQGTGFTGELFF.

This clone was picked up a small number of times. The V and J genes are TRBV6-5 and TRBJ2-7; 7 bases agree with TRBD1. V shed 6 bases and J 2 bases; nucleotides not matched to a gene: 10. Germline V gives CDR1 MNHEY, CDR2 SVGAGI. The length of the CDR3 is 15 residues. CDR3 coding DNA: TGTGCCAGCAGCGTCCAAGGGGGCAGCACCTACGAGCAGTACTTC. Residues: CASSVQGGSTYEQYF.

This clone was seen more than once but under ten times. The rearrangement joins TRBV6-5 to TRBJ1-1; the match to TRBD1 covers 9 bases. Germline V lookup: CDR1 MNHEY, CDR2 SVGAGI. J gave up 6 bases and V 6 bases, and 8 bases lay outside the gene matches. This CDR3 is 14 amino acids long. The CDR3 DNA reads TGTGCCAGCAGCAACAGGGGGCTGCGCCCTGAAGCTTTCTTT. Its protein is CASSNRGLRPEAFF.

The rearrangement uses TRBV7-8 and TRBJ1-3; perhaps TRBD1 as D (6 bases). CDR1 and CDR2 from the germline V gene are SGHVS and FQNEAQ. V gave up 6 bases and J gave up 2 bases, with 14 bases separating them. The CDR3 spans 15 residues. Here the CDR3 reads CASRDSGDTGNTIYF. DNA for the CDR3: TGTGCCAGCAGAGACTCAGGGGATACTGGAAACACCATATATTTT.

This clone was counted once. V and J are TRBV6-1 and TRBJ2-3, with TRBD2 matching 7 bases. Trimming took 2 bases from V and 2 from J; bases not matched to a gene: 19. CDR3 length: 20 amino acids. The germline CDR1 and CDR2 sequences are MNHNS and SASEGT. The CDR3 DNA reads as TGTGCCAGCAGTGAACTAACCGGCCGGAGAGGCGGGGGAGCCACAGATACGCAGTATTTT. Translating it yields CASSELTGRRGGGATDTQYF.

This rearrangement joins TRBV5-1 to TRBJ2-1; D call uncertain. CDR1 and CDR2 (germline): SGHRS, YFSETQ. Trimming cost V 7 bases and J 6 bases, with 14 bases left between them. The CDR3 runs 13 residues. In DNA, the CDR3 is TGCGCCAGCGGGTATGGAGAGAGCAATGAGCAGTTCTTC. It translates to CASGYGESNEQFF.

Only a few counts were recorded for this clone. The rearrangement links TRBV6-5 to TRBJ1-6; D is unresolved. Trimming cost V 10 bases and J 10 bases, with 11 bases left between them. The CDR3 contains 11 residues. CDR1 is MNHEY and CDR2 is SVGAGI in the germline V gene. The CDR3 protein is CATLGESPLHF. CDR3 DNA: TGTGCCACCCTGGGAGAATCACCCCTCCACTTT.

This clone has just one count. The rearrangement joins TRBV6-5 to TRBJ1-1; D is perhaps TRBD1 (6 bases). The CDR3 contains 16 residues. The germline gives CDR1 MNHEY, CDR2 SVGAGI. The ends were cut back, 1 base at V and 2 bases at J, with 14 bases in the middle. CDR3 nucleotides: TGTGCCAGCAGTTACTTGACGACAGGAATAAACACTGAAGCTTTCTTT. Translating it yields CASSYLTTGINTEAFF.

The chain uses TRBV6-5 and TRBJ1-5, with D tentatively TRBD1 (5 bases). This CDR3 is 15 amino acids long. V shed 5 bases and J shed 0 bases, with 11 bases lying between them. Per the germline V gene, CDR1 is MNHEY and CDR2 is SVGAGI. The CDR3 DNA reads as TGTGCCAGCAGTAAGACAGAGTTTAGCAATCAGCCCCAGCATTTT. This encodes CASSKTEFSNQPQHF.

This clone was counted a few times. The chain has TRBV6-5 and TRBJ1-5, with unresolved D. Trimming stripped 0 bases from V and 7 bases from J, with 7 bases between. The germline V gene has CDR1 MNHEY and CDR2 SVGAGI. This CDR3 has 13 residues. The CDR3 sequence: CASSYSAGQPQHF. In DNA form, the CDR3 reads TGTGCCAGCAGTTACTCGGCCGGGCAGCCCCAGCATTTT.

This chain connects TRBV20-1 to TRBJ1-1; possibly TRBD1 for D (5 bases). The CDR3 covers 19 residues. Germline V gives CDR1 DFQATT, CDR2 SNEGSKA (reference sequence). V was cut by 3 bases and J by 0 bases, with 26 bases left in between. CDR3 sequence (DNA): TGCAGTGCTAGTCGGGATGCGGGACGAACCCGAGGGATGAACACTGAAGCTTTCTTT. Protein sequence: CSASRDAGRTRGMNTEAFF.